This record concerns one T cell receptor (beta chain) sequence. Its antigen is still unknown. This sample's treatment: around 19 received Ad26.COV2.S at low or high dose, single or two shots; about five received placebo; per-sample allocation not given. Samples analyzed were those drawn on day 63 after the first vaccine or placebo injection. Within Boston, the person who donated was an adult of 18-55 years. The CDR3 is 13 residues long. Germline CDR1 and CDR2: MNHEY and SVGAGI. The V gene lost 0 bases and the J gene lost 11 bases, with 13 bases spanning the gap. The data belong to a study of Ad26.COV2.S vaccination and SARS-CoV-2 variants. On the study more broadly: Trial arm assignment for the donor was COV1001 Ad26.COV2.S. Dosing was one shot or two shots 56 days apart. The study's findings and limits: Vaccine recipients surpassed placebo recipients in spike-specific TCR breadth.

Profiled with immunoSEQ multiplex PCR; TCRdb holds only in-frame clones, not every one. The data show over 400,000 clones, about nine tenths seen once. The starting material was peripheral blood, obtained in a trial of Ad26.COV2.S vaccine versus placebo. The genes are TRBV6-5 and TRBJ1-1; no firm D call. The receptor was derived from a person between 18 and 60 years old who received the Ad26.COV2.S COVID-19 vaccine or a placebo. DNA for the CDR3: TGTGCCAGCAGTTACTCGACCCCCTTGGAGGCTTTCTTT. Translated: CASSYSTPLEAFF.